A selection of T cell receptor beta chains follows, all from one sample in a study of CD8 T cells in ankylosing spondylitis. TCRdb re-called the 5' RACE reads through MiXCR, storing one row per CDR3 protein. This table has about 130,000 distinct CDR3 sequences, about a tenth appearing once. The sequencing input was blood, either unsorted or a sorted T cell fraction (not recorded which). These receptors all come from a male donor with ankylosing spondylitis or in good health (not recorded which). CDR3s include the opening cysteine and the closing phenylalanine or tryptophan.

J,V,CDR3
TRBJ1-4,TRBV15,CATSRDRASNEKLFF
TRBJ2-1,TRBV20-1,CSARVRLAGGPGEQFF
TRBJ1-2,TRBV20-1,CSAILRTGGGANYGYTF
TRBJ2-1,TRBV3-1,CASSHVARQNNEQFF
TRBJ1-2,TRBV12-3/TRBV12-4,CASSLGNYGYTF
TRBJ2-1,TRBV13,CASGGASGSSYNEQFF
TRBJ2-7,TRBV20-1,CSASAGTETSREQYF
TRBJ2-1,TRBV5-1,CASSLVAAYNEQFF
TRBJ2-2,TRBV7-8,CASSWRDGANTGELFF
TRBJ1-6,TRBV21-1,CASSPSRGRGLNSYNSPLHF
TRBJ2-7,TRBV27,CASRPGLAAAGEQYF
TRBJ2-2,TRBV5-5,CASIGTGNTGELFF
TRBJ2-5,TRBV7-2,CASSLRIAEYQETQYF
TRBJ2-7,TRBV20-1,CSARPRTQRGYEQYF
TRBJ2-3,TRBV9,CASSVGGTADTQYF
TRBJ2-3,TRBV10-2,CARASGRGDTQYF